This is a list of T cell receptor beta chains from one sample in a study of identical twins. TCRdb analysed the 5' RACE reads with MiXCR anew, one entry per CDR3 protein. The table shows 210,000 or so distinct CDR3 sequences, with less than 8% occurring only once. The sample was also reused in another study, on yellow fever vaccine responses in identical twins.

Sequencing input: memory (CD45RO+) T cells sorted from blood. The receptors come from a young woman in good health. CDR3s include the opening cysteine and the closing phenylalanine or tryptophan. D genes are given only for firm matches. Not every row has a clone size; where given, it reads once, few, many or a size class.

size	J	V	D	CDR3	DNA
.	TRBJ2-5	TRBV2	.	CASRVETQYF	TGTGCCAGCAGAGTAGAGACCCAGTACTTC
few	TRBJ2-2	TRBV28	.	CASSPLLRGELFF	TGTGCCAGCAGTCCACTCCTTCGCGGGGAGCTGTTTTTT
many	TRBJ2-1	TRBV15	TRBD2	CATSRARGGYNEQFF	TGTGCCACCAGCAGAGCACGGGGGGGTTACAATGAGCAGTTCTTC
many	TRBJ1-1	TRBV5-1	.	CASSLDGPKNTEAFF	TGCGCCAGCAGCTTGGACGGGCCTAAGAACACTGAAGCTTTCTTT
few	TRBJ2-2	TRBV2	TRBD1	CASTLTGTGELFF	TGTGCCAGCACCCTGACAGGGACCGGGGAGCTGTTTTTT
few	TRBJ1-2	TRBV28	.	CASSFLDGYTF	TGTGCCAGCAGTTTTCTGGATGGCTACACCTTC
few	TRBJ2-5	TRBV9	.	CASSVARTEETQYF	TGTGCCAGCAGCGTAGCTCGGACAGAAGAGACCCAGTACTTC
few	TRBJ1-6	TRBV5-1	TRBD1	CASSLEQGRSPLHF	TGCGCCAGCAGCTTGGAACAGGGGCGATCACCCCTCCACTTT
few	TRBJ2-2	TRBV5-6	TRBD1	CASSPPDRANTGELFF	TGTGCCAGCAGCCCCCCCGACAGGGCGAACACCGGGGAGCTGTTTTTT
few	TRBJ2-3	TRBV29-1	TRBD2	CSVRGLAGGPDTQYF	TGCAGCGTCCGAGGACTAGCGGGAGGTCCAGATACGCAGTATTTT
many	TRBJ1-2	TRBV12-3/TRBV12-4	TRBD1	CASSRSQGGIGYTF	TGTGCCAGCAGTAGATCGCAGGGGGGGATCGGCTACACCTTC
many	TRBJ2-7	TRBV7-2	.	CASSATVPYEQYF	TGTGCCAGCAGCGCTACCGTTCCCTACGAGCAGTACTTC
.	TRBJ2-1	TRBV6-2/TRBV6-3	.	CASSFGGASYNEQFF	TGTGCCAGCAGCTTTGGGGGCGCTTCCTACAATGAGCAGTTCTTC
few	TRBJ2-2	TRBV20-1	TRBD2	CSASVFSGANTGELFF	TGCAGTGCTAGTGTTTTCAGCGGGGCGAACACCGGGGAGCTGTTTTTT
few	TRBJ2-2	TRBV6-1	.	CASSRGSTGELFF	TGTGCCAGCAGCCGCGGCTCCACCGGGGAGCTGTTTTTT
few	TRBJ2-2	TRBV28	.	CASSLFQGGELFF	TGTGCCAGCAGTTTATTCCAGGGGGGGGAGCTGTTTTTT
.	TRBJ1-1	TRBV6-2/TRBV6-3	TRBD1	CASSYSTGAGNTEAFF	TGTGCCAGCAGTTACTCGACAGGGGCTGGGAACACTGAAGCTTTCTTT
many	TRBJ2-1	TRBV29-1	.	CSVPPSSTYNEQFF	TGCAGCGTTCCTCCTTCATCAACTTACAATGAGCAGTTCTTC
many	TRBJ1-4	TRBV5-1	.	CASSPSTGREKLFF	TGCGCCAGCAGCCCCTCCACAGGGCGTGAAAAACTGTTTTTT
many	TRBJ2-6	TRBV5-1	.	CASNPSGANVLTF	TGCGCCAGCAACCCATCTGGGGCCAACGTCCTGACTTTC
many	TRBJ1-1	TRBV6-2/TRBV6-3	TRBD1	CASRTPRQGRNTEAFF	TGTGCCAGCAGGACACCAAGACAGGGACGGAACACTGAAGCTTTCTTT
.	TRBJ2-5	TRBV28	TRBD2	CASSRGLAGAKETQYF	TGTGCCAGCAGTAGAGGACTAGCGGGAGCCAAGGAGACCCAGTACTTC